One sample yielded the 21 T cell receptor beta chains listed below, sequenced in a study of blood T cell repertoires in COVID-19. Profiled with immunoSEQ multiplex PCR; TCRdb holds only in-frame clones, not every one. The table shows 350,000 to 400,000 clones, with about nine tenths occurring only once. The specimen sequenced was PBMCs or T cells enriched from blood (not recorded which). These receptor sequences come from a woman in her forties who had been exposed to COVID-19.

The chain joins TRBV19 to TRBJ2-1; weak D call: TRBD1 (6 bases). The V and J ends lost 7 bases and 6 bases respectively, with 16 bases between them. Germline V CDR1 and CDR2: LNHDA, SQIVND (reference sequence). The CDR3 is 14 amino acids. For the CDR3, the DNA is TGTGCCAGTAAGGACAGCCCGGGGTCCAATGAGCAGTTCTTC. This gives the protein CASKDSPGSNEQFF.

This clone was seen more than once but under ten times. The genes are TRBV2 and TRBJ1-2; TRBD1 aligns across 7 bases. There are 14 residues in the CDR3. V was pared by 5 bases and J by 0 bases, with 3 bases of the junction left unmatched. Germline V gene data show CDR1 as SNHLY and CDR2 as FYNNEI. The CDR3 reads CASSRRGSNYGYTF. The CDR3 DNA is TGTGCCAGCAGTCGCAGGGGGTCTAACTATGGCTACACCTTC.

This rearrangement joins TRBV19 to TRBJ1-6, with D unclear. This CDR3 contains 15 residues. V shed 5 bases and J shed 0 bases, with 8 bases lying between them. CDR1 is LNHDA, CDR2 SQIVND, per germline (reference sequence). The CDR3 reads CASSQISSYNSPLHF. CDR3 sequence (DNA): TGTGCCAGTAGTCAGATAAGCTCCTATAATTCACCCCTCCACTTT.

This clone was recorded once. V usage is TRBV5-5 and J usage is TRBJ2-7, with D possibly TRBD1 on 5 matching bases. The CDR3 covers 14 residues. Trimming took 4 bases from V and 3 from J, leaving 14 bases between them. Germline V gives CDR1 SGHKS, CDR2 YYEKEE (reference sequence). CDR3 region: CASSPNSRVYEQYF. In DNA form, the CDR3 reads TGTGCCAGCAGCCCAAATTCCAGGGTCTACGAGCAGTACTTC.

V usage is TRBV4-1 and J usage is TRBJ2-1; TRBD2 matches 9 bases. J gave up 9 bases and V 0 bases, and 12 bases lay outside the gene matches. The germline gives CDR1 MGHRA, CDR2 YSYEKL. This CDR3 contains 17 residues. The CDR3 nucleotides read TGCGCCAGCAGCCAAGAGACTAGCGGCTATTCTGCAGGTGAGCAGTTCTTC. This translates into CASSQETSGYSAGEQFF.

This chain links TRBV30 with TRBJ2-7, with D possibly being TRBD1 (6 bases). This CDR3 region has 12 residues. Trimming removed 0 bases at V and 11 bases at J, with 14 bases between. Germline assignment: CDR1 GTSNPN and CDR2 SVGIG (reference sequence). CDR3 nucleotide sequence: TGTGCCTGGAGTGTTTATGGGGGCGCGGAGTACTTC. Its translation is CAWSVYGGAEYF.

CDR3 amino acids: CATKQGFSNQPQHF. CDR3 bases: TGTGCCACAAAACAGGGTTTTAGCAATCAGCCCCAGCATTTT. The chain links TRBV15 to TRBJ1-5; the D gene is possibly TRBD1 (6 bases). CDR3 length: 14 residues. CDR1 is LNHNV and CDR2 is YYDKDF in the germline V gene (reference sequence). V was pared by 9 bases and J by 0 bases, with 12 bases between.

This sequence joins TRBV6-5 and TRBJ1-5; 10 nucleotides match TRBD1. Germline V CDR1 and CDR2: MNHEY, SVGAGI. The CDR3 spans 13 residues. V was pared by 5 bases and J by 9 bases, with 4 bases of the junction left unmatched. Here the CDR3 DNA reads TGTGCCAGCAGTACCGACAGGGGGCGGCCCCAGCATTTT. It specifies CASSTDRGRPQHF.

The chain uses TRBV6-1 and TRBJ1-3, with a possible D match to TRBD1 (6 bases). This CDR3 is built from 14 residues. The V end was cut by 2 bases, the J end by 6 bases, with 11 bases between. Germline CDR1 is MNHNS and CDR2 is SASEGT. DNA of the CDR3: TGTGCCAGCAGTGAATCAGGGGCTGTAAACACCATATATTTT. This gives the protein CASSESGAVNTIYF.

The chain combines TRBV11-3 with TRBJ2-5; D possibly corresponds to TRBD1 (6 bases). The V gene lost 3 bases and the J gene lost 4 bases, with 12 bases spanning the gap. CDR3 length: 14 amino acids. Germline CDR1 and CDR2: SGHNT and YENEEA. The CDR3 here is CASSFPQQGETQYF. DNA for the CDR3: TGTGCCAGCAGCTTTCCCCAACAGGGAGAGACCCAGTACTTC.

The gene calls are TRBV30 and TRBJ2-1; D might be TRBD2 (5 bases). The CDR3 has 14 residues. Deletions cut 2 bases from V and 6 bases from J, with 14 bases between. The germline V gene has CDR1 GTSNPN and CDR2 SVGIG (reference sequence). CDR3 loop: CAWSRDRLTNEQFF. CDR3 sequence (DNA): TGTGCCTGGAGTCGGGATCGGCTTACCAATGAGCAGTTCTTC.

This sequence joins TRBV18 and TRBJ1-2; 8 bases map to TRBD1. Germline lookup yields CDR1 KGHSH and CDR2 LQKENI. The CDR3 totals 14 residues. The junction had 8 bases not matched to a gene; V was cut back by 4 bases and J by 7 bases. The CDR3, as DNA: TGTGCCAGCTCACTCCAGGGGGCGCGGGCTGGCTACACCTTC. It yields the protein CASSLQGARAGYTF.

As regards this clone: Other DNA sequences of this sample code for an identical CDR3. The chain is built from TRBV5-1 and TRBJ2-7; 10 bases match TRBD1. CDR1 and CDR2 from the germline V gene are SGHRS and YFSETQ. There are 13 residues in the CDR3. After removal of 7 bases from V and 3 bases from J, the junction contained 4 bases not matched to a gene. The CDR3 spells CASSGTGVYEQYF. The DNA of the CDR3 is TGCGCCAGCTCCGGGACAGGGGTCTACGAGCAGTACTTC.

The V and J genes are TRBV27 and TRBJ1-2; 8 bases agree with TRBD1. Looked up from germline, CDR1 is MNHEY and CDR2 is SMNVEV (reference sequence). The CDR3 covers 15 residues. With 6 bases clipped from V and 1 base from J, the junction kept 7 bases outside the gene matches. This chain's CDR3 is CASRSRQGFNYGYTF. In DNA, the CDR3 is TGTGCCAGCAGATCTCGACAGGGGTTTAACTATGGCTACACCTTC.

J is TRBJ1-1 and V is TRBV2; 11 bases are a match to TRBD1. Germline V gene lookup returns CDR1 SNHLY and CDR2 FYNNEI. V lost 4 bases, J lost 2 bases, and 0 bases stayed unmatched. There are 14 residues in the CDR3. The DNA of the CDR3 is TGTGCCAGCAGTGGGACAGGGGGCAACACTGAAGCTTTCTTT. Translating gives CASSGTGGNTEAFF.

The chain joins TRBV27 to TRBJ2-1, with 8 bases fitting TRBD2. Germline CDR1 and CDR2: MNHEY and SMNVEV (reference sequence). Trimming took 2 bases from V and 8 from J; bases not matched to a gene: 5. This CDR3 has 14 residues. The chain's CDR3 is CASSLGLATDEQFF. The CDR3 bases are TGTGCCAGCAGTTTAGGACTAGCAACTGATGAGCAGTTCTTC.

The CDR3 loop is CASSVGGARNSPLHF. The CDR3 DNA reads TGTGCCAGCAGTGTCGGGGGGGCCCGGAATTCACCCCTCCACTTT. This sequence joins TRBV27 and TRBJ1-6; D may be TRBD1 (6 bases). Per germline, CDR1 MNHEY and CDR2 SMNVEV (reference sequence). Trimming stripped 5 bases from V and 7 bases from J, with 15 bases between. CDR3 length equals 15 residues.

In DNA, the CDR3 is TGTGCCAGCAGCCATGGAGCCAACACGTACAATGAGCAGTTCTTC. This codes for CASSHGANTYNEQFF. This chain connects TRBV5-4 to TRBJ2-1; D not certain. CDR3 size: 15 residues. Trimming cost V 4 bases and J 4 bases, with 15 bases left between them. Looked up from germline, CDR1 is SGHNT and CDR2 is YYREEE (reference sequence).

This clone showed up just once. The rearrangement joins TRBV19 to TRBJ1-2; 8 bases are a match to TRBD1. Trimming took 6 bases from V and 6 from J; bases not matched to a gene: 15. In germline, CDR1 is LNHDA, CDR2 SQIVND (reference sequence). This CDR3 is 16 amino acids long. CDR3 loop: CASRIWEPGQENGYTF. The CDR3 bases are TGTGCCAGTAGGATATGGGAACCGGGACAGGAAAATGGCTACACCTTC.

V is TRBV7-3 and J is TRBJ1-5, with TRBD1 matching 7 bases. The CDR3 covers 14 residues. V was pared by 2 bases and J by 7 bases, with 5 bases of the junction left unmatched. Germline-derived CDR1 and CDR2 are SGHTA and FQGTGA. This CDR3 reads CASSLSGGGQPQHF. The CDR3 DNA reads as TGTGCCAGCAGCTTATCAGGGGGAGGACAGCCCCAGCATTTT.

The chain joins TRBV6-1 to TRBJ2-7; D perhaps matches TRBD1 (6 bases). The V gene lost 0 bases and the J gene lost 2 bases, with 14 bases spanning the gap. Germline V gives CDR1 MNHNS, CDR2 SASEGT. The CDR3 is 16 amino acids. The CDR3, as DNA: TGTGCCAGCAGTGAAGCGGTCGGGGCAGGGGCCTACGAGCAGTACTTC. As protein: CASSEAVGAGAYEQYF.